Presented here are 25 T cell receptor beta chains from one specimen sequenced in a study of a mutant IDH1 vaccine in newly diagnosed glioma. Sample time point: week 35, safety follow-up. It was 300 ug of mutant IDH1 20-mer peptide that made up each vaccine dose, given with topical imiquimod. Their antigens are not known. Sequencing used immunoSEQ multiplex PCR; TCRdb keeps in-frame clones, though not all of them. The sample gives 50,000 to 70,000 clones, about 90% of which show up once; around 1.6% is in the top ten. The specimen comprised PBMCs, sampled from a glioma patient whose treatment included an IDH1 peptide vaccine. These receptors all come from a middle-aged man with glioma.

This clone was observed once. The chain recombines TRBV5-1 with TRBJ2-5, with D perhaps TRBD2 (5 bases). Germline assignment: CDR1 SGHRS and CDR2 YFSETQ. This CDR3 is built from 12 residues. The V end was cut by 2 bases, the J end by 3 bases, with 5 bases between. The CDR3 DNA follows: TGCGCCAGCAGCTTTAGCGAAGAGACCCAGTACTTC. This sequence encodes CASSFSEETQYF.

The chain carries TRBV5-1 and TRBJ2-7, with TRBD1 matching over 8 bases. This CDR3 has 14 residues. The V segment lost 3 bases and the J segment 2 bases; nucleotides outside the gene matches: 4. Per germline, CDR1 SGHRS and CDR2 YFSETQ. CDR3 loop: CASSWGQDTYEQYF. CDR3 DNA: TGCGCCAGCAGCTGGGGACAGGACACCTACGAGCAGTACTTC.

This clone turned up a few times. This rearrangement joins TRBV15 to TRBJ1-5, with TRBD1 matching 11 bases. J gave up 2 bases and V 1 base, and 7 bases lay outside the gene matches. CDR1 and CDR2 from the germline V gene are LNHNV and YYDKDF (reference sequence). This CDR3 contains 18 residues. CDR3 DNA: TGTGCCACCAGCAGAGGGGGACAGGGGGTATTTCGCAATCAGCCCCAGCATTTT. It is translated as CATSRGGQGVFRNQPQHF.

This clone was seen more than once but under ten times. The CDR3 DNA is TGTGCCAGCAGCCGTCGACCGCTAGGTCTGGGAAGCAATCAGCCCCAGCATTTT. It is translated as CASSRRPLGLGSNQPQHF. This chain connects TRBV13 to TRBJ1-5; D uncertain. V was cut by 5 bases and J by 1 base, with 21 bases left in between. CDR1 and CDR2 (germline): PRHDT, FYEKMQ (reference sequence). The CDR3 extends over 18 amino acids.

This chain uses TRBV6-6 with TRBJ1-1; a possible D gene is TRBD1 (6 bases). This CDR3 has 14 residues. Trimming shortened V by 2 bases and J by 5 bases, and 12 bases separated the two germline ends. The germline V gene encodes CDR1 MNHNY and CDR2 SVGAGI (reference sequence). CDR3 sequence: CASSYNQGRTEAFF. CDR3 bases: TGTGCCAGCAGTTACAACCAGGGGAGAACTGAAGCTTTCTTT.

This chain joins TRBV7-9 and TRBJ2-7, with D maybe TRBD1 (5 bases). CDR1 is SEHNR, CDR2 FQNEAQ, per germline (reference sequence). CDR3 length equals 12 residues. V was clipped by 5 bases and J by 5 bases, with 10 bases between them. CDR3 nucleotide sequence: TGTGCCAGCAGCGAAGGACAAGACGAGCAGTACTTC. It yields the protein CASSEGQDEQYF. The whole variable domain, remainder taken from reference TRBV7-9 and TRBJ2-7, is DTGVSQNPRHKITKRGQNVTFRCDPISEHNRLYWYRQTLGQGPEFLTYFQNEAQLEKSRLLSDRFSAERPKGSFSTLEIQRTEQGDSAMYLCASSEGQDEQYFGPGTRLTVT.

The CDR3 region is CASSPPTGGVSNEKLFF. CDR3 sequence (DNA): TGCGCCAGCAGCCCGCCGACAGGGGGTGTTTCGAATGAAAAACTGTTTTTT. This chain uses TRBV5-1 with TRBJ1-4; 9 bases match TRBD1. CDR3 length equals 17 residues. Trimming took 4 bases from V and 5 from J; bases not matched to a gene: 12. Germline assignment: CDR1 SGHRS and CDR2 YFSETQ.

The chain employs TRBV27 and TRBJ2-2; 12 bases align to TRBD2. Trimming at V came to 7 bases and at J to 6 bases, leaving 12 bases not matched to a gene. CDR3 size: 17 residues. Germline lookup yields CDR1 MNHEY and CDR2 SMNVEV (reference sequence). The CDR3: CASTFEGLAGGPGELFF. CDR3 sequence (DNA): TGTGCCAGCACCTTCGAGGGGCTAGCGGGAGGGCCCGGGGAGCTGTTTTTT.

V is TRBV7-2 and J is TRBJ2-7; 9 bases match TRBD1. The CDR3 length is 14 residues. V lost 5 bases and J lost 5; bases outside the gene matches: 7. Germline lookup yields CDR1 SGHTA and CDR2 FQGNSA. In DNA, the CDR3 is TGTGCCAGCAGCCGACGGACAGGGGACCACGAGCAGTACTTC. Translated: CASSRRTGDHEQYF.

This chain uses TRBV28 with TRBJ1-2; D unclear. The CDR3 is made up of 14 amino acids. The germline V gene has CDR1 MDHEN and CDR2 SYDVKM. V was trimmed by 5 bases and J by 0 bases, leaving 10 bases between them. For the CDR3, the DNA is TGTGCCAGCAGTCCGACGTACCCTAACTATGGCTACACCTTC. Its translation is CASSPTYPNYGYTF.

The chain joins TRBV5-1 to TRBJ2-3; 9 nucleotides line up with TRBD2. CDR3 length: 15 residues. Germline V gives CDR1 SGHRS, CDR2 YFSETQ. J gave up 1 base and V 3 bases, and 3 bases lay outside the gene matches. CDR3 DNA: TGCGCCAGCAGCTCCTGGACTAGCGGCACAGATACGCAGTATTTT. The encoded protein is CASSSWTSGTDTQYF.

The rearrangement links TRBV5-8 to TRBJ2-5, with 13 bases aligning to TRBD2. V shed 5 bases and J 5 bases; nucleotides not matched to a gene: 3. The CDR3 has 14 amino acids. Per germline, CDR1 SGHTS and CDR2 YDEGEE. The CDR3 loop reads CASRLAGGRETQYF. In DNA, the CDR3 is TGTGCCAGCAGACTAGCGGGAGGGAGGGAGACCCAGTACTTC.

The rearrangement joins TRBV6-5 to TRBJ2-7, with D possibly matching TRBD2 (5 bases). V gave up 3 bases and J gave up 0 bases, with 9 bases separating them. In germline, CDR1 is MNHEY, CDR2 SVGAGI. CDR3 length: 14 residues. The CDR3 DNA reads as TGTGCCAGCAGTTATTACCGGGACTCCTACGAGCAGTACTTC. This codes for CASSYYRDSYEQYF.

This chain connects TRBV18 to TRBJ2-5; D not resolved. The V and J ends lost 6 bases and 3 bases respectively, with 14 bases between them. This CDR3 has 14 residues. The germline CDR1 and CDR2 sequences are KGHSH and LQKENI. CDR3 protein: CASSLSAVEETQYF. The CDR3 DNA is TGTGCCAGCTCCCTAAGTGCGGTTGAAGAGACCCAGTACTTC.

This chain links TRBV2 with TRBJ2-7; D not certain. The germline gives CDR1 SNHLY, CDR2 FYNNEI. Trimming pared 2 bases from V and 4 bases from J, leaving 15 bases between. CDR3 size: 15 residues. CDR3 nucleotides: TGTGCCAGCAGTGAACGGGCCCCTGGAAGGTACGAGCAGTACTTC. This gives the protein CASSERAPGRYEQYF.

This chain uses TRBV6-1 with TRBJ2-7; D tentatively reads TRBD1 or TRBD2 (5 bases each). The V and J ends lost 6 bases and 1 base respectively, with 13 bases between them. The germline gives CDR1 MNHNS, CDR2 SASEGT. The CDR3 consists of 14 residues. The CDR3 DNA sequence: TGTGCCAGCAGCCTTCCGGGACCGTCCTACGAGCAGTACTTC. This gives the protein CASSLPGPSYEQYF.

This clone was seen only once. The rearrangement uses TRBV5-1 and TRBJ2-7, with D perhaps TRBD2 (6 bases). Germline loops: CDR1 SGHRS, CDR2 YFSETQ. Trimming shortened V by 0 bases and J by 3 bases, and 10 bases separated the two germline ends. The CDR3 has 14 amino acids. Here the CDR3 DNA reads TGCGCCAGCAGCTTGGACGGGAGAGGCTACGAGCAGTACTTC. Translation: CASSLDGRGYEQYF.

The CDR3 is CASSLGQGAGPQHF. The CDR3 DNA follows: TGCGCCAGCAGCTTAGGACAGGGGGCTGGACCCCAGCATTTT. The rearrangement uses TRBV5-1 and TRBJ1-5; 11 nucleotides line up with TRBD1. J gave up 10 bases and V 2 bases, and 5 bases lay outside the gene matches. The CDR3 sequence is 14 residues long. Germline loops: CDR1 SGHRS, CDR2 YFSETQ.

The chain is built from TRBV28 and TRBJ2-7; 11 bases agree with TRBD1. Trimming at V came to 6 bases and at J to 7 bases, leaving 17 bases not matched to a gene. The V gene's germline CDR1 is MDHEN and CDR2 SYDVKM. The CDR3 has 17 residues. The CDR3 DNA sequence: TGTGCCAGCAGCGCGCCGTTGGGACAGGGGGTGATAGGGGAGCAGTACTTC. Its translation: CASSAPLGQGVIGEQYF.

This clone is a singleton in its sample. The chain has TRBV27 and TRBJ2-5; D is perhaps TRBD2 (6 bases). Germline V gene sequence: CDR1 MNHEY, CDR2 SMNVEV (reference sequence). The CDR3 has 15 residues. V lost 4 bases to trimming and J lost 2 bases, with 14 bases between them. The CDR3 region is CASSYISGLQETQYF. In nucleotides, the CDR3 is TGTGCCAGCAGTTACATTAGCGGCCTACAAGAGACCCAGTACTTC.

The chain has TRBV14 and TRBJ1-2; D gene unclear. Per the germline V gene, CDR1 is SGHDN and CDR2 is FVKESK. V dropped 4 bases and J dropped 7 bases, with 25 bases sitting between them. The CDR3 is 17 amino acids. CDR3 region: CASSPQVPSSSPSGYTF. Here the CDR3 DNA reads TGTGCCAGCAGCCCCCAAGTACCGAGCAGCTCCCCGAGTGGCTACACCTTC.

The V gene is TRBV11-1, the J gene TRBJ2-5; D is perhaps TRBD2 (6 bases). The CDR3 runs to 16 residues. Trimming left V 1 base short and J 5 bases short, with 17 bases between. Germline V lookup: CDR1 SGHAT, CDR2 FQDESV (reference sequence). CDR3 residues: CASSLGVGGSLETQYF. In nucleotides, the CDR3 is TGTGCCAGCAGCTTAGGGGTGGGAGGCTCTCTGGAGACCCAGTACTTC. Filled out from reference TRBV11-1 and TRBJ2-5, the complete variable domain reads EAEVAQSPRYKITEKSQAVAFWCDPISGHATLYWYRQILGQGPELLVQFQDESVVDDSQLPKDRFSAERLKGVDSTLKIQPAELGDSAMYLCASSLGVGGSLETQYFGPGTRLLVL.

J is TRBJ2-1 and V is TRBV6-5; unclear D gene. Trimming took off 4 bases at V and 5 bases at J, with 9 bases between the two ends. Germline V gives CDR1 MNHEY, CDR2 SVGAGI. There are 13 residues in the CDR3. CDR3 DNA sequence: TGTGCCAGCAGTTTAGAGTGGGACAATGAGCAGTTCTTC. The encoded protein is CASSLEWDNEQFF.

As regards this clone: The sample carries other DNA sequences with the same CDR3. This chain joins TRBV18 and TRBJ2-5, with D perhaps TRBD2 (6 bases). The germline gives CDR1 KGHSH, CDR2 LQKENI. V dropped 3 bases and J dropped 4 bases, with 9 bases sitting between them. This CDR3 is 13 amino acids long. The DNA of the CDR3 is TGTGCCAGCTCACCCCAAGCGGGAGAGACCCAGTACTTC. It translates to CASSPQAGETQYF.

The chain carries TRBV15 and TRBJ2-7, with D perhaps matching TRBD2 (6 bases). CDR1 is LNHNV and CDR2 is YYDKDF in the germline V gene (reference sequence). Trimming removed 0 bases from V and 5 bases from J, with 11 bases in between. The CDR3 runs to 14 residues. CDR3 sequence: CATSRDGSRDEQYF. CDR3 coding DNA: TGTGCCACCAGCAGAGACGGGAGCCGGGACGAGCAGTACTTC.